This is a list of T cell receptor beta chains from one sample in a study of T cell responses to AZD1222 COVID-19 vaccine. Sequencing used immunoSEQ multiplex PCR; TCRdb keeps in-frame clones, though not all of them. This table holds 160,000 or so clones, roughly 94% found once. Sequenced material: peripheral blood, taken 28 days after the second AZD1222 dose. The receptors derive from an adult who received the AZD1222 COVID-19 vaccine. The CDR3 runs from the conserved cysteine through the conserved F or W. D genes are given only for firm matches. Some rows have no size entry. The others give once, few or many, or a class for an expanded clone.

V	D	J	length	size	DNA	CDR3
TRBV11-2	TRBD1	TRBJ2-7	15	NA	TGTGCCAGCAGCTTAGTGACAGGGGGCTTTTACGAGCAGTACTTC	CASSLVTGGFYEQYF
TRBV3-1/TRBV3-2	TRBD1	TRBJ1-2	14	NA	TGTGCCAGCAGCCCCAGGACAGGGAGCTATGGCTACACCTTC	CASSPRTGSYGYTF
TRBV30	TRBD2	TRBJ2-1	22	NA	TGTGCCTGGAGCTCCCTTCCCCCGGGACTAGCGGGGGGGAACCCCTCCTACAATGAGCAGTTCTTC	CAWSSLPPGLAGGNPSYNEQFF
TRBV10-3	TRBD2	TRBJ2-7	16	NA	TGTGCCATCAGTGCATACGTTAGCGGGGGGTCCTACGAGCAGTACTTC	CAISAYVSGGSYEQYF
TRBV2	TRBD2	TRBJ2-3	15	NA	TGTGCCAGCAGTGGGGGCGCGGGGGTGGCAGATACGCAGTATTTT	CASSGGAGVADTQYF
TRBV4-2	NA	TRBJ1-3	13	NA	TGTGCCAGCAGCTCCGGACCTGGAAACACCATATATTTT	CASSSGPGNTIYF
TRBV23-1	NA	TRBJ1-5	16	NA	TGCGCCAGCAGTCACTACAGGGATGACGGCAATCAGCCCCAGCATTTT	CASSHYRDDGNQPQHF
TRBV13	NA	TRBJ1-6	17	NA	TGTGCCAGCAGCTTAGAAGGCCCGGGAGGGTATAATTCACCCCTCCACTTT	CASSLEGPGGYNSPLHF
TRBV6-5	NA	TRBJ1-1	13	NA	TGTGCCAGCACCGCGGGACATCCAATTGAAGCTTTCTTT	CASTAGHPIEAFF
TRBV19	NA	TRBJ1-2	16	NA	TGTGCCGTTCACCCTAGGGATGGATGGCCTAACTATGGCTACACCTTC	CAVHPRDGWPNYGYTF
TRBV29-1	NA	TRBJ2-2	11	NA	TGCAGCTACCTTTGGACAGGGGAGCTGTTTTTT	CSYLWTGELFF
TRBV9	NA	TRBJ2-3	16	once	TGTGCCAGCAGCCTGCGGGAAGCCCCGTACACAGATACGCAGTATTTT	CASSLREAPYTDTQYF
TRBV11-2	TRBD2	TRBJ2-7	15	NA	TGTGCCAGCAGCTTAGGCGCGGGGGAAAAGGACGAGCAGTACTTC	CASSLGAGEKDEQYF
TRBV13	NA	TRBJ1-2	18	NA	TGTGCCAGCAGCTTACCCACCTCCGGGATAGCCCGGGACTATGGCTACACCTTC	CASSLPTSGIARDYGYTF
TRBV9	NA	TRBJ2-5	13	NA	TGTGCCAGCAGCGTATTGGGTTCAGAGACCCAGTACTTC	CASSVLGSETQYF
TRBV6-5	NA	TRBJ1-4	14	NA	TGTGCCAGCAGAAACATGCAAGGAAATGAAAAACTGTTTTTT	CASRNMQGNEKLFF
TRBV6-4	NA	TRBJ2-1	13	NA	TGTGCCAGCAGTTTACAGGGAGGAACTGAGCAGTTCTTC	CASSLQGGTEQFF
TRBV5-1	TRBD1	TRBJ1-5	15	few	TGCGCCAGCAGCTTGGGACAGGGCCGCAATCAGCCCCAGCATTTT	CASSLGQGRNQPQHF
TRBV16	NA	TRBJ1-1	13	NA	TGTGCCAGCAGCCCGGGCTGGAACACTGAAGCTTTCTTT	CASSPGWNTEAFF
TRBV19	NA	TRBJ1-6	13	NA	TGTGCCAGTAGTACATCAGGGAATTCACCCCTCCACTTT	CASSTSGNSPLHF
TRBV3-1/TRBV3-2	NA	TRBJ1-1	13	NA	TGTGCCAGCAGCGGTTCTTCGAACACTGAAGCTTTCTTT	CASSGSSNTEAFF
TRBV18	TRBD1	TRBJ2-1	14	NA	TGTGCCAGCTCATTACAGGGGACCTACAATGAGCAGTTCTTC	CASSLQGTYNEQFF
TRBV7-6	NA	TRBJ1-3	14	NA	TGTGCCAGCAGCTCGGGACACTCTGGAAACACCATATATTTT	CASSSGHSGNTIYF
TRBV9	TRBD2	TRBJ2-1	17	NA	TGTGCCAGCAGCCCGCGTCCCGGGACTCCCGGGAGGGGTGAGCAGTTCTTC	CASSPRPGTPGRGEQFF
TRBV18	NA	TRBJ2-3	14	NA	TGTGCCAGCTCGCTGGACAAAGGCGCAGATACGCAGTATTTT	CASSLDKGADTQYF
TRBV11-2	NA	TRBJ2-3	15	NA	TGTGCCAGCAGCGTCTCCGGGGCCAGCACAGATACGCAGTATTTT	CASSVSGASTDTQYF
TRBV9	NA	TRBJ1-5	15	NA	TGTGCCAGCAGCGTAGGTCTCTATAGCAATCAGCCCCAGCATTTT	CASSVGLYSNQPQHF
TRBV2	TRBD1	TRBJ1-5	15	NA	TGTGCCAGCAGCGGAGGGACAGGTGGTAATCAGCCCCAGCATTTT	CASSGGTGGNQPQHF
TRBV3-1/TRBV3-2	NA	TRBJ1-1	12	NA	TGTGCCAGCAGATCCGGGGACACTGAAGCTTTCTTT	CASRSGDTEAFF
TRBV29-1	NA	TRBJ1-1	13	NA	TGCAGCGTTGGCAGGGGAGTAGGCACTGAAGCTTTCTTT	CSVGRGVGTEAFF
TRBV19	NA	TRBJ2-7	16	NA	TGTGCCAGTAGTAGGGCCCGGACCGCCGCTGGCTACGAGCAGTACTTC	CASSRARTAAGYEQYF
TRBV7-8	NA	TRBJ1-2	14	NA	TGTGCCAGCAGCGAGACCCGGGACATGCGGGGCTACACCTTC	CASSETRDMRGYTF
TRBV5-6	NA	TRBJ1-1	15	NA	TGTGCCAGCAGCTTATGGTATGGGTTGAACACTGAAGCTTTCTTT	CASSLWYGLNTEAFF
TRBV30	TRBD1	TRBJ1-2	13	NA	TGTGCCTGGACCTGGACAGGGAGGGCTGGCTACACCTTC	CAWTWTGRAGYTF
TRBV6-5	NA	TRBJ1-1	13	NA	TGTGCCAGCAGCCTCCGGGCGGGACCTGGGGCTTTCTTT	CASSLRAGPGAFF
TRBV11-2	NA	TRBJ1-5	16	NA	TGTGCCAGCAGCCTCCGGGGCGCTGATAGCAATCAGCCCCAGCATTTT	CASSLRGADSNQPQHF